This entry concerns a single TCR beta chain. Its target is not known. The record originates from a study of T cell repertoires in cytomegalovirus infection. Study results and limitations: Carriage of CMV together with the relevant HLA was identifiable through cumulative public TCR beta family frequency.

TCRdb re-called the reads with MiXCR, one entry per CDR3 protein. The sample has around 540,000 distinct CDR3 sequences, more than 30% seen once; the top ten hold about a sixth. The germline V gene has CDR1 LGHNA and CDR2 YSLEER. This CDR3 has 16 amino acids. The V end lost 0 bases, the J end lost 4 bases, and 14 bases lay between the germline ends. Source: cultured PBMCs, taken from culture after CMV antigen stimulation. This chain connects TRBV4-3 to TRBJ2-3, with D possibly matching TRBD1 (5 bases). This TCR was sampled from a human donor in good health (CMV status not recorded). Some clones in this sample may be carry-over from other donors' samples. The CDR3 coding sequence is TGCGCCAGCAGCCAAGATTGGAGACAGACCCCAGATACGCAGTATTTT. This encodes CASSQDWRQTPDTQYF.